This T cell receptor (beta chain) was recorded in a study of response to subunit inactivated influenza vaccine. General study points: Authors suggested few new T cells are recruited by each seasonal influenza vaccination.

With regard to this clonotype: Its matching antigen is unknown.

The germline V gene has CDR1 SGHVS and CDR2 FQNEAQ. CDR3 size: 18 residues. The J segment lost 3 bases and the V segment lost 4 bases, leaving 14 bases of the junction unmatched. TCRdb ran MiXCR on the RT-PCR reads and lists one entry per CDR3 protein. In the table there are hundreds of thousands of distinct CDR3 sequences, 14% of which are singletons. The sequencing used PBMCs from blood, collected around two weeks before vaccination. The sequence came from a middle-aged man who received an inactivated influenza vaccine. The chain has TRBV7-8 and TRBJ2-5, with 10 bases fitting TRBD1. The CDR3 here is CASSSQTGGPSAEETQYF. The CDR3 coding sequence is TGTGCCAGCAGCTCTCAGACAGGGGGCCCTAGCGCCGAAGAGACCCAGTACTTC.